This is a list of T cell receptor beta chains from one sample in a study of neurological immune-mediated disorders. TCRdb analysed the 5' RACE reads with MiXCR anew, one entry per CDR3 protein. This sample yields under 45,000 distinct CDR3 sequences, of which approximately 14% are seen a single time; less than 4.5% belongs to the top ten. What was sequenced was CD4+ T cells from blood. The receptors stem from a woman in her fifties or sixties with HTLV-1-associated myelopathy (HAM/TSP). CDR3s include the opening cysteine and the closing phenylalanine or tryptophan. Each record gives: J gene, D gene, V gene, clone size, CDR3 protein, CDR3 DNA. The D gene is left open where the match is weak. Clone sizes are shown as once, few, many, or a class for an expanded clone.

J: TRBJ2-2
D: -
V: TRBV6-5
size: many
CDR3: CASWGAGDTGELFF
DNA: TGTGCCAGCTGGGGGGCGGGGGACACCGGGGAGCTGTTTTTT

J: TRBJ2-1
D: -
V: TRBV20-1
size: many
CDR3: CSASRQRWRNEQFF
DNA: TGCAGTGCTTCGCGCCAAAGATGGAGGAATGAGCAGTTCTTC

J: TRBJ1-2
D: TRBD1
V: TRBV5-1
size: many
CDR3: CASSSTDRSYGYTF
DNA: TGCGCCAGCAGTTCGACGGACAGGAGCTATGGCTACACCTTC

J: TRBJ2-1
D: -
V: TRBV5-4
size: many
CDR3: CASKGGVSYNEQFF
DNA: TGTGCCAGCAAGGGGGGGGTGAGCTACAATGAGCAGTTCTTC

J: TRBJ1-1
D: -
V: TRBV5-1
size: many
CDR3: CASSSRGGITEAFF
DNA: TGCGCCAGCAGCTCCCGGGGCGGTATCACTGAAGCTTTCTTT

J: TRBJ1-1
D: -
V: TRBV20-1
size: many
CDR3: CSARTGHVNTEAFF
DNA: TGCAGTGCTAGGACGGGACATGTGAACACTGAAGCTTTCTTT

J: TRBJ2-3
D: TRBD1
V: TRBV7-9
size: many
CDR3: CASSPGGSGDTQYF
DNA: TGTGCCAGCAGTCCAGGGGGCTCGGGAGATACGCAGTATTTT

J: TRBJ1-5
D: -
V: TRBV6-2/TRBV6-3
size: many
CDR3: CASSSSGVFQPQHF
DNA: TGTGCCAGCAGTTCATCAGGAGTCTTCCAGCCCCAGCATTTT

J: TRBJ1-2
D: TRBD1
V: TRBV12-3/TRBV12-4
size: many
CDR3: CASSPGRGGTGGNYGYTF
DNA: TGTGCCAGCAGCCCAGGACGGGGGGGGACAGGGGGCAACTATGGCTACACCTTC

J: TRBJ1-6
D: -
V: TRBV5-1
size: many
CDR3: CASSLNWDSPLHF
DNA: TGCGCCAGCAGCTTGAACTGGGATTCACCCCTCCACTTT

J: TRBJ2-3
D: TRBD2
V: TRBV11-2
size: many
CDR3: CASSLDPASGATDTQYF
DNA: TGTGCCAGCAGCTTAGATCCGGCTAGCGGGGCCACAGATACGCAGTATTTT

J: TRBJ1-3
D: -
V: TRBV5-1
size: many
CDR3: CASSKKSLTGQQVSGNTIYF
DNA: TGCGCCAGCAGCAAAAAAAGTTTAACAGGTCAGCAAGTCTCCGGAAACACCATATATTTT

J: TRBJ2-7
D: -
V: TRBV20-1
size: many
CDR3: CSARDPVGYEQYF
DNA: TGCAGTGCTAGAGATCCGGTGGGGTACGAGCAGTACTTC

J: TRBJ1-6
D: -
V: TRBV12-3/TRBV12-4
size: many
CDR3: CASRPIEGAPLHF
DNA: TGTGCCAGCAGACCGATTGAGGGGGCACCCCTCCACTTT